This T cell receptor (beta chain) was documented in a study of a mutant IDH1 vaccine in newly diagnosed glioma. Study in general: Radiotherapy alone preceded vaccination by 4-6 weeks; alternatively, vaccination started with temozolomide cycles. Therapy received beforehand was radiotherapy, temozolomide, or both, with most patients given both.

About this clone itself: As yet, its antigen is unknown.

As for time point: week 47, end of study. Every vaccination contained 300 ug of the mutant IDH1 20-mer peptide and was paired with topical imiquimod. Patients underwent eight vaccinations, which took place in weeks 1, 3, 5, 7, 11, 15, 19 and 23. New IDH1-mutant, ATRX-lost WHO grade 3 or 4 astrocytomas occurred in donors. This CDR3 has 16 amino acids. V shed 0 bases and J shed 4 bases, with 11 bases lying between them. CDR1 SGHRS and CDR2 YFSETQ come from the germline V gene. TCRdb's copy holds only in-frame clones and misses some; the assay was immunoSEQ multiplex PCR. The data show around 30,000 clones, approximately 89% seen once.

This TCR was recovered from a man between 40 and 49 years old with glioma. The sample consisted of PBMCs, taken from a glioma patient whose treatment included an IDH1 peptide vaccine. The genes are TRBV5-1 and TRBJ1-6, with D possibly being TRBD1 (5 bases). CDR3 sequence reads: CASSLDGTAYNSPLHF. The CDR3 coding sequence is TGCGCCAGCAGCTTGGACGGGACGGCTTATAATTCACCCCTCCACTTT.